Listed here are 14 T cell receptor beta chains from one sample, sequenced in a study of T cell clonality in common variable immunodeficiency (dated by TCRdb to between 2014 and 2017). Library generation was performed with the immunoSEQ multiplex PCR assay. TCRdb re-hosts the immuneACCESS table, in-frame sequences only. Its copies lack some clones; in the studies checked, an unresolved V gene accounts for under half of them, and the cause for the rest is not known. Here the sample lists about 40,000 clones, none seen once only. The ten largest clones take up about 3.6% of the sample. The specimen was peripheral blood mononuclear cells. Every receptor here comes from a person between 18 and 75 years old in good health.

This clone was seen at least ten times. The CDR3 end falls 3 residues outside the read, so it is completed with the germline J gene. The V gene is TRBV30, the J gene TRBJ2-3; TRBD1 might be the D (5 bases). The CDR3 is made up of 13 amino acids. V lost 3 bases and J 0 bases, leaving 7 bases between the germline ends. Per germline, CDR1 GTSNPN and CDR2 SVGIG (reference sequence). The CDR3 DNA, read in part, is TGTGCCTGGAGCAGGGCGAGCACAGATACG. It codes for CAWSRASTDT. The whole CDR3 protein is CAWSRASTDTQYF.

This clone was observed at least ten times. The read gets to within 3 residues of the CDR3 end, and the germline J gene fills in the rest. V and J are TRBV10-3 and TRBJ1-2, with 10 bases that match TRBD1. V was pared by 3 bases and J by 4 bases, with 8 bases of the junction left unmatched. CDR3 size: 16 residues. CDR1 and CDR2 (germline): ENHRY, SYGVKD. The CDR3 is CAISEGTGALTYGYTF. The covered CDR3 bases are TGTGCCATCAGTGAAGGGACAGGGGCCCTCACCTATGGC.

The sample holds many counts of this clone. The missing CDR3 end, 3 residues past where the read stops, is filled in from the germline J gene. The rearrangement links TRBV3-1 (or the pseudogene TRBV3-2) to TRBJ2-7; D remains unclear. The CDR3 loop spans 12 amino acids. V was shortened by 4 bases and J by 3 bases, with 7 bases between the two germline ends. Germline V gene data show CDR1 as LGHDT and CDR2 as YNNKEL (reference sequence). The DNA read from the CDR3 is TGTGCCAGCAGCCGTGACTTCTACGAG. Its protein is CASSRDFYE. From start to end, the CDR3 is CASSRDFYEQYF.

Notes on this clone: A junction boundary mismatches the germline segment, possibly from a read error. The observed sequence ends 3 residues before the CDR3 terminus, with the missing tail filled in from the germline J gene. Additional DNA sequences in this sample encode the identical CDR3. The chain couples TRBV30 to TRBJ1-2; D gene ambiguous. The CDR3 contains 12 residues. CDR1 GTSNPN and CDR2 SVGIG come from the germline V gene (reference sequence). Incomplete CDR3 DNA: TGTGCCTGGAGCCGCGGGAGCAATGGA. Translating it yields CAWSRGSNG. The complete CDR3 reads CAWSRGSNGYTF.

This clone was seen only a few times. The part of the CDR3 DNA that was read is TGCGCCAGCAGTGAGTCGTCGGGGGGCCCAGCCAGCACC. Translated, it gives CASSESSGGPAST. The whole CDR3 protein reads CASSESSGGPASTQYF. V usage is TRBV10-2 and J usage is TRBJ2-5, with D possibly being TRBD2 (7 bases). Read coverage stops 3 residues before the CDR3 terminus; the germline J gene supplies the remainder. CDR3 length: 16 amino acids. CDR1 is WSHSY, CDR2 SAAADI, per germline.

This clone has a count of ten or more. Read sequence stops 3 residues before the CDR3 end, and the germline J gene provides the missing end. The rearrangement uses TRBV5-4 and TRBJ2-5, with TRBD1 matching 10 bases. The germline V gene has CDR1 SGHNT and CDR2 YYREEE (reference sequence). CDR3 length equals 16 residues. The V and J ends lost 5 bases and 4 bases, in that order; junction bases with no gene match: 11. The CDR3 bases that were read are TGTGCCAGCAGGTACACCGGGACAGGGGTTGGAGAGACC. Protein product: CASRYTGTGVGET. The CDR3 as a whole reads CASRYTGTGVGETQYF.

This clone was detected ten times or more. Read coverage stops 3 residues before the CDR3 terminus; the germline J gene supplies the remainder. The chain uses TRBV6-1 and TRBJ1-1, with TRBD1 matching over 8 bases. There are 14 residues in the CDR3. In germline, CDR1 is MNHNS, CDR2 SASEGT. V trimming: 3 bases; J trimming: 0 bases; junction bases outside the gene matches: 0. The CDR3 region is CASSEDRVNTEAFF. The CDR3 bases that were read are TGTGCCAGCAGTGAGGACAGGGTGAACACTGAA.

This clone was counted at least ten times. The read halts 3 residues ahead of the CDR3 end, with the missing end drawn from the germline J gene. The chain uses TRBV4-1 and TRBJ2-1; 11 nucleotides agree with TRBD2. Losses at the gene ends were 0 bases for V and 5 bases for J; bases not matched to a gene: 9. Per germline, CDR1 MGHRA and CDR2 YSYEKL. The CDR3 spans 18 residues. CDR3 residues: CASSQDRPLAGGDNEQFF. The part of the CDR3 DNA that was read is TGCGCCAGCAGCCAAGATCGGCCCTTAGCGGGGGGGGACAATGAG.

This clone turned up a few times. The DNA read from the CDR3 is TGCAGTGCTAGACCCACCCGACAGGGGAGTTGGTACGAG. This encodes CSARPTRQGSWYE. The entire CDR3 sequence reads CSARPTRQGSWYEQYF. The chain carries TRBV20-1 and TRBJ2-7, with 8 bases fitting TRBD1. The missing CDR3 end, 3 residues past where the read stops, is filled in from the germline J gene. Germline-derived CDR1 and CDR2 are DFQATT and SNEGSKA (reference sequence). The CDR3 has 16 residues. V shed 2 bases and J 4 bases; nucleotides not matched to a gene: 13.

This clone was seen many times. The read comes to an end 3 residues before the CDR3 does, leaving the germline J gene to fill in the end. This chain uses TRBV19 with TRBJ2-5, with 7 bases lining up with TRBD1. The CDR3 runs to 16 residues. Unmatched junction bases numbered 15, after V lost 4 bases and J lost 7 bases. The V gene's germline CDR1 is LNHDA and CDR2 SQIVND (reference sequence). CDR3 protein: CASSTPDRSRLGTQYF. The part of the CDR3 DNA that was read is TGTGCCAGTAGTACGCCGGACAGGAGCCGGTTGGGGACC.

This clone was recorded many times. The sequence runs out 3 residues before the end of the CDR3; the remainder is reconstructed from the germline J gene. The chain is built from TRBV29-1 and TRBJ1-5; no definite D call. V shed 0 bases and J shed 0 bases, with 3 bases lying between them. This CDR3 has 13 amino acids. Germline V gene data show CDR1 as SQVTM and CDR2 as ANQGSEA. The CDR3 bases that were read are TGCAGCGTTGAAGATAATAGCAATCAGCCC. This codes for CSVEDNSNQP. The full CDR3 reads CSVEDNSNQPQHF.

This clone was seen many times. This chain's CDR3 is CASRAGGNTEAFF. CDR3 DNA, as far as it was read: TGTGCCAGTAGGGCAGGGGGCAACACTGAA. V is TRBV19 and J is TRBJ1-1; 8 positions agree with TRBD1. Read coverage stops 3 residues before the CDR3 terminus; the germline J gene supplies the remainder. CDR1 and CDR2 from the germline V gene are LNHDA and SQIVND (reference sequence). V lost 6 bases to trimming and J lost 2 bases; unmatched junction nucleotides: 2. This CDR3 spans 13 amino acids.

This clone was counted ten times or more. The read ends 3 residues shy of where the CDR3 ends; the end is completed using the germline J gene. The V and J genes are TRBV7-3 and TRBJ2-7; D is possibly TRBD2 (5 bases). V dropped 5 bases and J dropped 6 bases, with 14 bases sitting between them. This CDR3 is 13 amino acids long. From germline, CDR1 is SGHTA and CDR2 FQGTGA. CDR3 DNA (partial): TGTGCCAGCAGCCTCGCGGGTGGTGGCGAG. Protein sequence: CASSLAGGGE. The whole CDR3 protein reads CASSLAGGGEQYF.

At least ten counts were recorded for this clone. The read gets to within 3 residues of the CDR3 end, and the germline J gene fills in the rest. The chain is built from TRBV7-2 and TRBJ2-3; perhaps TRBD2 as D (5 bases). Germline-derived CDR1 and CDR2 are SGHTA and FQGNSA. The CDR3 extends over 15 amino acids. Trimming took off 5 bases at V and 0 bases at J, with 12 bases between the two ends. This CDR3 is CASSPTRASTDTQYF. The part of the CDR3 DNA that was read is TGTGCCAGCAGCCCCACTAGGGCTAGCACAGATACG.